This T cell receptor (beta chain) was identified in a study of vaccination and CD4 T cells after COVID-19. This CDR3 comprises 13 residues. Trimming cost V 2 bases and J 7 bases, with 9 bases left between them. The germline V gene encodes CDR1 MDHEN and CDR2 SYDVKM. As for treatment: 10-day PBMC culture with coronavirus spike peptide pools or control peptides (ViraFEST assay). T cells were expanded with peptide pools, and expanded clonotypes were identified by TCR sequencing. Sequencing of DNA taken from cultured CD4+ T cells relied on the Oncomine TCR Beta short-read assay. TCRdb itself ran the PCR reads through MiXCR, one entry per CDR3 protein. The sample yields some 10,000 distinct CDR3 sequences, around 20% seen once. A remark on this clonotype: No antigen is known for it.

This specimen consisted of CD4+ T cells from blood, cultured in vitro, obtained after SARS-CoV-2 vaccination. The chain has TRBV28 and TRBJ2-1, with D uncertain. This clonotype was obtained from a human donor who had recovered from COVID-19. Written as DNA, the CDR3 is TGTGCCAGCAGTTTAGGGTATCGGAATGAGCAGTTCTTC. Its protein is CASSLGYRNEQFF.